This T cell receptor beta chain emerged from a study of regulatory T cells in long-lasting Graves disease. The study, taken as a whole, reports: Persistent disease preferred TRBV28, TRBJ1-2 and TRBJ2-5. Peripheral blood was the sole material, not thyroid tissue.

Germline-derived CDR1 and CDR2 are MDHEN and SYDVKM. The CDR3 runs 14 residues. With iRepertoire HTBI primers and Arm-PCR of CDR3 regions, TCR beta libraries were built. TCRdb ran MiXCR on the multiplex PCR reads and lists one entry per CDR3 protein. The data hold 350,000 to 450,000 distinct CDR3 sequences, with approximately 16% observed a single time. Described time point: newly diagnosed GD, antithyroid drugs for less than 3 months. Preparation of the TCR library used RNA extracted from PBMCs. Many counts were recorded for this clonotype. Antigen: not known. The junction does not match germline at one end; this may be a read error. The same data also went into a second study, on T cells in Graves' hyperthyroidism and ophthalmopathy. That work states: An absence of ophthalmopathy progression within 18 months meant stable Graves' hyperthyroidism. Most clonotypes expanded in thyroid above 0.001 were likewise present in blood.

The specimen was peripheral blood mononuclear cells (PBMCs), collected at new diagnosis, from a patient treated with antithyroid drugs. The clonotype comes from a woman aged 40 to 50 with Graves disease. The chain has TRBV28 and TRBJ2-3; possibly TRBD1 or TRBD2 for D (5 bases each). The CDR3 is CASSLLGETVTQYF. As DNA, the CDR3 is TGTGCCAGCAGCCTATTGGGGGAGACAGTTACGCAGTATTTT.